This T cell receptor (beta chain) was captured by sequencing in a study of liver allograft versus peripheral blood T cells. At the level of the study: Recipients' peripheral blood served as the comparator for T cell receptor repertoires in transplanted livers. Broader study findings: Peripheral blood T cell receptor repertoires reportedly differed from those found within liver allografts.

TCRdb independently ran MiXCR on the reads; one entry per CDR3 protein. The top ten clones hold about 13% of a sample with around 16,000 distinct CDR3 sequences, around a fifth of them seen once. About this clonotype itself: What it binds is not known.

The germline gives CDR1 SEHNR, CDR2 FQNEAQ (reference sequence). CDR3 length: 15 residues. Between the trimmed V and J ends, which lost 3 bases and 1 base, there was a span of 11 bases. The chain carries TRBV7-9 and TRBJ2-3; possible D gene TRBD2, 6 bases. The source is a human patient who had a liver transplant. The graft donor may be the source of some T cells. The CDR3 loop reads CASSFAASGTDTQYF. DNA of the CDR3: TGTGCCAGCAGCTTTGCGGCTAGCGGCACAGATACGCAGTATTTT.